The clone carrying this T cell receptor beta chain was found a few times. Its antigen is undetermined. The use of a sample-barcoded 5' primer and a J-beta primer mix characterized a second PCR of roughly 6 to 11 cycles. MiXCR was run by TCRdb on the 5' RACE reads, yielding one entry per CDR3 protein. The table lists some 1.5 million distinct CDR3 sequences, roughly 27% of them singletons. Trimming cost V 6 bases and J 2 bases, with 9 bases left between them. There are 13 residues in the CDR3. This entry belongs to a study of blood T cells in healthy people across ages. General study results and limits: The study found TCR beta diversity correlated strongly with naive T cell percentage.

This TCR derives from a woman aged 25 to 45 in good health. The gene calls are TRBV12-3 or TRBV12-4 and TRBJ2-3, with D tentatively TRBD2 (6 bases). Sequenced material: blood. DNA for the CDR3: TGTGCCAGCAGCGGGGGTCTCACAGATACGCAGTATTTT. Its translation is CASSGGLTDTQYF.